This T cell receptor (beta chain) emerged from a study of T cell responses to AZD1222 COVID-19 vaccine. Produced via immunoSEQ multiplex PCR; TCRdb's table is partial and in-frame only. The sample carries tens of thousands of clones, approximately 89% recorded once. Sequenced here: peripheral blood, sampled on day 0 of AZD1222 vaccination. The receptor was isolated from an adult in good health.

CDR3 DNA sequence: TGTGTCAGTACTTTAGCGGGAGACCAAACCGGGGAGCTGTTTTTT. It translates to CVSTLAGDQTGELFF. The chain links TRBV7-5 to TRBJ2-2; the table gives TRBD2 as D, unverified against the DNA. TRBV7-5 is a known pseudogene. The CDR3 is 15 amino acids.